This TCR beta chain came from a study of cytomegalovirus exposure and HLA in healthy donors. The PCR was carried out with 60 Vbeta primers and 13 Jbeta primers. Repertoires were generated with immunoSEQ multiplex PCR, while TCRdb's copy carries only in-frame clones and drops some. This table holds some 97,000 clones, 60% to 80% found once. This clone was observed a handful of times. Sequencing was performed on PBMCs. The source of this sequence is a woman under 30 in good health and CMV-seropositive.

The CDR3: CASSLEGLVVEQFF. The CDR3, as DNA: TGTGCCAGCAGCTTAGAGGGACTAGTCGTTGAGCAGTTCTTC. The chain recombines TRBV7-9 with TRBJ2-1; 8 positions match TRBD2. Trimming cost V 1 base and J 9 bases; bases outside gene matches: 5. In germline, CDR1 is SEHNR, CDR2 FQNEAQ (reference sequence). The CDR3 extends over 14 amino acids.